The 5 T cell receptor beta chains below come from one sample, sequenced in a study of neurological immune-mediated disorders. Using its own MiXCR run on the 5' RACE reads, TCRdb lists one record per CDR3 protein. The sample records about 59,000 distinct CDR3 sequences, 3.5% being singletons. What was sequenced was PBMCs. Receptor source: a woman aged 25 to 45 with multiple sclerosis.

This clonotype was picked up many times. The chain employs TRBV29-1 and TRBJ1-1, with D possibly being TRBD1 (5 bases). The CDR3 extends over 17 amino acids. Per germline, CDR1 SQVTM and CDR2 ANQGSEA. V gave up 2 bases and J gave up 4 bases, with 23 bases separating them. The CDR3 DNA sequence: TGCAGCGTTGAACGAATTTTCGGGACTTACGAGGGCACTGAAGCTTTCTTT. This codes for CSVERIFGTYEGTEAFF.

In this sample, this clonotype turned up many times. J is TRBJ2-3 and V is TRBV6-6, with 12 bases lining up with TRBD1. CDR3 length equals 16 residues. Trimming cost V 5 bases and J 4 bases; bases outside gene matches: 7. The germline gives CDR1 MNHNY, CDR2 SVGAGI (reference sequence). The CDR3, as DNA: TGTGCCAGCAGTCCACCGGGACAGGGGGCATCAGATACGCAGTATTTT. The encoded protein is CASSPPGQGASDTQYF.

This clonotype was seen more than once but under ten times. This may be a read error: a much more frequent sequence differs by one nucleotide. This sequence joins TRBV3-1 and TRBJ2-7, with D possibly being TRBD2 (5 bases). Trimming cost V 3 bases and J 6 bases, with 15 bases left between them. Germline loops: CDR1 LGHDT, CDR2 YNNKEL (reference sequence). The CDR3 length is 14 residues. The CDR3 loop is CASSHDWTRFEQYF. CDR3 coding DNA: TGTGCCAGCAGCCATGATTGGACTCGTTTCGAGCAGTACTTC.

This clonotype was detected many times. V usage is TRBV4-1 and J usage is TRBJ2-7; 8 bases map to TRBD2. The junction had 6 bases not matched to a gene; V was cut back by 1 base and J by 4 bases. The germline CDR1 and CDR2 sequences are MGHRA and YSYEKL. The CDR3 has 15 residues. CDR3 loop: CASSQVASGGYEQYF. CDR3 DNA: TGCGCCAGCAGCCAAGTAGCCAGCGGGGGTTACGAGCAGTACTTC.

The genes are TRBV20-1 and TRBJ2-2, with D hard to call. Trimming pared 0 bases from V and 8 bases from J, leaving 10 bases between. The CDR3 has 13 residues. The V gene's germline CDR1 is DFQATT and CDR2 SNEGSKA (reference sequence). CDR3 coding DNA: TGCAGTGCTAGAGACGCTCTGGGGGGGGAGCTGTTTTTT. This gives the protein CSARDALGGELFF.